The clone carrying this T cell receptor (beta chain) is a singleton in its sample. Antigen unknown. This record comes from a study of OX40 agonist ivuxolimab in advanced cancers. Overall study context: A history of anti-PD-1, anti-PD-L1 or anti-CTLA-4 therapy was acceptable, and 30% to 45% had some.

The data were produced by immunoSEQ multiplex PCR, yet TCRdb's version contains in-frame clones alone and is incomplete. The sample carries tens of thousands of clones, approximately 94% recorded once. The CDR3 extends over 16 amino acids. The V gene's germline CDR1 is SGHNT and CDR2 YENEEA. Trimming left V 1 base short and J 0 bases short, with 10 bases between. Study-wide results and caveats: No determination was made of the antigen specificity of the expanded peripheral T cells.

The source material was CD4+ or CD8+ T cells sorted from blood, sampled in a trial of the OX40 agonist ivuxolimab. The chain joins TRBV11-3 to TRBJ2-1; D is possibly TRBD1 (6 bases). The origin of this receptor is an adult with an advanced solid tumor such as melanoma, head and neck, liver or kidney cancer. The CDR3: CASSLGRQDSYNEQFF. As DNA, the CDR3 is TGTGCCAGCAGCTTAGGCCGACAGGACTCCTACAATGAGCAGTTCTTC.